This T cell receptor beta chain was identified in a study of regulatory T cells in long-lasting Graves disease. Arm-PCR of CDR3 regions and iRepertoire HTBI primers were used to build TCR beta libraries. TCRdb re-derived calls from the multiplex PCR reads in MiXCR, one entry per CDR3 protein. The sample includes 360,000 or so distinct CDR3 sequences, 15% to 20% of them seen just once. Time point given: newly diagnosed GD, antithyroid drugs for less than 3 months. From RNA extracted from PBMCs, the TCR library was made. This CDR3 region has 15 residues. V was shortened by 2 bases and J by 4 bases, with 10 bases between the two germline ends. From germline, CDR1 is SGHDT and CDR2 YYEEEE. This clonotype has more than one count but fewer than ten. The same sample was also studied in work on T cells in Graves' hyperthyroidism and ophthalmopathy.

The material sequenced was peripheral blood mononuclear cells (PBMCs), taken at new diagnosis, from a patient treated with antithyroid drugs. This TCR was recovered from a woman between 18 and 29 years old with Graves disease. The gene calls are TRBV5-6 and TRBJ1-6; D is perhaps TRBD1 (6 bases). This CDR3 reads CASSFRTEYNSPLHF. The CDR3 DNA reads as TGTGCCAGCAGCTTCAGGACAGAATATAATTCACCCCTCCACTTT. Together with reference TRBV5-6 and TRBJ1-6, the CDR3 gives the full variable domain: DAGVTQSPTHLIKTRGQQVTLRCSPKSGHDTVSWYQQALGQGPQFIFQYYEEEERQRGNFPDRFSGHQFPNYSSELNVNALLLGDSALYLCASSFRTEYNSPLHFGNGTRLTVT.